Each of the 26 T cell receptor beta chains below was sequenced from the same sample in a study of blood T cell repertoires in COVID-19. Produced via immunoSEQ multiplex PCR; TCRdb's table is partial and in-frame only. The data show roughly 84,000 clones, under 90% seen once. The source material was peripheral blood. These receptors were taken from a woman aged 40 to 50 with active or convalescent COVID-19.

V usage is TRBV10-1 and J usage is TRBJ1-6, with D maybe TRBD1 (6 bases). The CDR3 runs to 16 residues. Germline CDR1 WNHNN, CDR2 SYGVQD (reference sequence). Trimming removed 2 bases from V and 10 bases from J, with 18 bases in between. The CDR3 nucleotides read TGCGCCAGCAGTGAGAGGGGACCGGCAGGGGACTCACCCCTCCACTTT. Its protein is CASSERGPAGDSPLHF.

This clone was picked up one time. The chain employs TRBV5-1 and TRBJ2-1; D possibly corresponds to TRBD2 (5 bases). The V gene's germline CDR1 is SGHRS and CDR2 YFSETQ. The V end lost 1 base, the J end lost 7 bases, and 9 bases lay between the germline ends. The CDR3 has 13 residues. CDR3 in amino acids: CASSLFGENEQFF. CDR3 nucleotide sequence: TGCGCCAGCAGCTTGTTCGGGGAGAATGAGCAGTTCTTC.

The chain joins TRBV3-1 (or the pseudogene TRBV3-2) to TRBJ2-5, with 7 positions matching TRBD1. CDR3 length: 14 amino acids. J gave up 4 bases and V 3 bases, and 5 bases lay outside the gene matches. Per germline, CDR1 LGHDT and CDR2 YNNKEL (reference sequence). CDR3 sequence reads: CASSQSTGTETQYF. As DNA, the CDR3 is TGTGCCAGCAGCCAGTCGACAGGGACAGAGACCCAGTACTTC.

This clone is a singleton in its sample. The chain is built from TRBV29-1 and TRBJ1-2; no clear D gene. The germline V gene encodes CDR1 SQVTM and CDR2 ANQGSEA. Trimming took 3 bases from V and 1 from J, leaving 6 bases between them. The CDR3 spans 12 residues. Written as DNA, the CDR3 is TGCAGCGTTGACCCCATTAACTATGGCTACACCTTC. The encoded protein is CSVDPINYGYTF. Supplemented by reference TRBV29-1 and TRBJ1-2, the full variable domain reads SAVISQKPSRDICQRGTSLTIQCQVDSQVTMMFWYRQQPGQSLTLIATANQGSEATYESGFVIDKFPISRPNLTFSTLTVSNMSPEDSSIYLCSVDPINYGYTFGSGTRLTVV.

The chain is built from TRBV6-2 or TRBV6-3 and TRBJ2-1; weak D call: TRBD2 (6 bases). Germline V gene data show CDR1 as MNHEY and CDR2 as SVGEGT. The CDR3 consists of 15 residues. Trimming took off 6 bases at V and 8 bases at J, with 20 bases between the two ends. The CDR3 coding sequence is TGTGCCAGCAGCCTACGACTAGATAGGGTCCATGAGCAGTTCTTC. This encodes CASSLRLDRVHEQFF.

The chain uses TRBV27 and TRBJ1-2, with D unresolved. Between the trimmed V and J ends, which lost 0 bases and 4 bases, there was a span of 9 bases. This CDR3 is 14 amino acids long. Germline loops: CDR1 MNHEY, CDR2 SMNVEV (reference sequence). CDR3 nucleotides: TGTGCCAGCAGTTTATCCCCGGTAGTCTATGGCTACACCTTC. The encoded protein is CASSLSPVVYGYTF.

This sequence joins TRBV18 and TRBJ1-5, with D possibly TRBD1 on 5 matching bases. The V gene lost 4 bases and the J gene lost 2 bases, with 6 bases spanning the gap. This CDR3 comprises 13 residues. Per germline, CDR1 KGHSH and CDR2 LQKENI. This chain's CDR3 is CASSRGGNQPQHF. The CDR3, as DNA: TGTGCCAGCTCACGGGGGGGCAATCAGCCCCAGCATTTT.

The CDR3 DNA reads as TGTGCCAGCAGCCTATGGAGCACAGATACGCAGTATTTT. Its translation: CASSLWSTDTQYF. This sequence joins TRBV7-3 and TRBJ2-3; D gene unclear. This CDR3 region has 13 residues. The germline V gene encodes CDR1 SGHTA and CDR2 FQGTGA. With 5 bases removed from V and 0 bases from J, the gap between germline ends came to 6 bases.

The chain links TRBV5-5 to TRBJ1-4; TRBD1 agrees at 8 bases. The CDR3 loop spans 17 amino acids. Germline CDR1 SGHKS, CDR2 YYEKEE (reference sequence). Unmatched junction bases numbered 15, after V lost 4 bases and J lost 7 bases. CDR3 loop: CASSRDLRAGGGEKLFF. The CDR3 bases are TGTGCCAGCAGCCGAGATTTGCGGGCAGGGGGCGGTGAAAAACTGTTTTTT.

V usage is TRBV3-1 (or the pseudogene TRBV3-2) and J usage is TRBJ1-2; 7 bases line up with TRBD1. V lost 4 bases, J lost 3 bases, and 5 bases stayed unmatched. The CDR3 spans 14 residues. The germline gives CDR1 LGHDT, CDR2 YNNKEL (reference sequence). The CDR3: CASSLEQGYYGYTF. CDR3 DNA: TGTGCCAGCAGCCTCGAACAGGGGTACTATGGCTACACCTTC.

CDR3 sequence reads: CASSLKDRFYEQYF. The CDR3 DNA reads TGTGCCAGCAGCTTGAAGGACAGGTTCTACGAGCAGTACTTC. The chain recombines TRBV5-6 with TRBJ2-7, with TRBD1 identical over 7 bases. The CDR3 covers 14 residues. Germline V gene lookup returns CDR1 SGHDT and CDR2 YYEEEE. Trimming cost V 1 base and J 3 bases; bases outside gene matches: 4.

The chain employs TRBV7-3 and TRBJ2-5, with 9 bases fitting TRBD2. The CDR3 loop spans 18 amino acids. V trimming: 5 bases; J trimming: 2 bases; junction bases outside the gene matches: 15. CDR1 is SGHTA, CDR2 FQGTGA, per germline. The CDR3 DNA reads as TGTGCCAGCAGCCCTGGATTAGCGGGGGTCGTACAACAAGAGACCCAGTACTTC. Protein product: CASSPGLAGVVQQETQYF.

The J gene is TRBJ1-4, the V gene TRBV5-1; D possibly corresponds to TRBD1 (6 bases). Germline loops: CDR1 SGHRS, CDR2 YFSETQ. V gave up 4 bases and J gave up 3 bases, with 13 bases separating them. The length of the CDR3 is 15 residues. Here the CDR3 reads CASSGTGWANEKLFF. The CDR3 DNA sequence: TGCGCCAGCAGCGGCACAGGGTGGGCTAATGAAAAACTGTTTTTT.

V gene TRBV5-1 combines with J gene TRBJ2-6, with TRBD2 matching over 8 bases. The CDR3 runs 20 residues. Germline assignment: CDR1 SGHRS and CDR2 YFSETQ. Germline trimming cut 0 bases from V and 1 base from J; bases unmatched to any gene: 12. The CDR3 protein is CASSLEGVAGMGSGANVLTF. Here the CDR3 DNA reads TGCGCCAGCAGCTTGGAGGGGGTAGCGGGAATGGGATCTGGGGCCAACGTCCTGACTTTC.

V usage is TRBV12-3 or TRBV12-4 and J usage is TRBJ1-1; D gene unclear. V lost 11 bases, J lost 0 bases, and 13 bases lay in between. The CDR3 length is 13 residues. As DNA, the CDR3 is TGTGCCTCGCGCCCTAGTATGAACACTGAAGCTTTCTTT. Translation: CASRPSMNTEAFF.

This rearrangement joins TRBV7-9 to TRBJ2-2; TRBD1 might be the D (6 bases). This CDR3 contains 14 residues. V lost 1 base, J lost 7 bases, and 10 bases lay in between. The germline V gene has CDR1 SEHNR and CDR2 FQNEAQ (reference sequence). The CDR3 sequence: CASSLVYRDGELFF. For the CDR3, the DNA is TGTGCCAGCAGCTTAGTTTACAGGGACGGGGAGCTGTTTTTT. The whole variable domain, filled in from reference TRBV7-9 and TRBJ2-2, reads DTGVSQNPRHKITKRGQNVTFRCDPISEHNRLYWYRQTLGQGPEFLTYFQNEAQLEKSRLLSDRFSAERPKGSFSTLEIQRTEQGDSAMYLCASSLVYRDGELFFGEGSRLTVL.

The gene calls are TRBV29-1 and TRBJ1-1, with a weak D call TRBD1 (5 bases). The germline CDR1 and CDR2 sequences are SQVTM and ANQGSEA. Deletions cut 2 bases from V and 1 base from J, with 8 bases between. The CDR3 runs 13 residues. The CDR3 sequence: CSVERQPNTEAFF. The DNA for the CDR3 is TGCAGCGTTGAAAGACAGCCGAACACTGAAGCTTTCTTT. The complete variable domain, with remaining parts taken from reference TRBV29-1 and TRBJ1-1, reads SAVISQKPSRDICQRGTSLTIQCQVDSQVTMMFWYRQQPGQSLTLIATANQGSEATYESGFVIDKFPISRPNLTFSTLTVSNMSPEDSSIYLCSVERQPNTEAFFGQGTRLTVV.

The chain employs TRBV5-4 and TRBJ2-7, with 16 bases identical to TRBD2. This CDR3 is built from 15 residues. V shed 3 bases, J shed 6 bases, and the junction held 3 bases outside the gene matches. The germline gives CDR1 SGHNT, CDR2 YYREEE (reference sequence). CDR3 nucleotides: TGTGCCAGCAGCTCGGGACTAGCGGGGGGGCCCGAGCAGTACTTC. This gives the protein CASSSGLAGGPEQYF.

The rearrangement links TRBV4-1 to TRBJ2-7, with 7 nucleotides matching TRBD2. V lost 0 bases, J lost 0 bases, and 5 bases stayed unmatched. CDR3 length: 16 amino acids. Germline values: CDR1 MGHRA, CDR2 YSYEKL. The CDR3, as DNA: TGCGCCAGCAGCCAAGATGTAAGCGGGACCTCCTACGAGCAGTACTTC. Amino acid sequence: CASSQDVSGTSYEQYF.

This clone was observed a single time. Written as DNA, the CDR3 is TGTGCCAGCAGTAAACAGGGGAAGTCCTACGAGCAGTACTTC. It specifies CASSKQGKSYEQYF. V gene TRBV6-2 or TRBV6-3 combines with J gene TRBJ2-7; 7 nucleotides match TRBD1. Germline loops: CDR1 MNHEY, CDR2 SVGEGT. Trimming took 5 bases from V and 1 from J; bases not matched to a gene: 5. The CDR3 sequence is 14 residues long.

The V gene is TRBV7-2, the J gene TRBJ1-5; a possible D gene is TRBD1 (6 bases). CDR3 length: 14 residues. Per the germline V gene, CDR1 is SGHTA and CDR2 is FQGNSA. V was cut by 4 bases and J by 2 bases, with 9 bases left in between. Here the CDR3 reads CASSSNRGNQPQHF. CDR3 bases: TGTGCCAGCAGCTCAAACAGGGGCAATCAGCCCCAGCATTTT.

This clone was picked up many times. The gene calls are TRBV2 and TRBJ2-3, with 9 nucleotides matching TRBD1. CDR3 length: 16 amino acids. Unmatched junction bases numbered 9, after V lost 8 bases and J lost 0 bases. The germline gives CDR1 SNHLY, CDR2 FYNNEI. The CDR3 nucleotides are TGTGCCAGCGGACAGGGGAGGGGGCCTAGCACAGATACGCAGTATTTT. Its translation: CASGQGRGPSTDTQYF. The full variable domain, completed using reference TRBV2 and TRBJ2-3, is EPEVTQTPSHQVTQMGQEVILRCVPISNHLYFYWYRQILGQKVEFLVSFYNNEISEKSEIFDDQFSVERPDGSNFTLKIRSTKLEDSAMYFCASGQGRGPSTDTQYFGPGTRLTVL.

The CDR3 DNA follows: TGTGCCAGCAGCCAAGATCGGCGGGCACTAGCGGGATCCGAGCAGTACTTC. Its protein product is CASSQDRRALAGSEQYF. The chain couples TRBV3-1 (or the pseudogene TRBV3-2) to TRBJ2-7, with 10 bases lining up with TRBD2. Per the germline V gene, CDR1 is LGHDT and CDR2 is YNNKEL (reference sequence). Trimming removed 0 bases from V and 6 bases from J; junction bases left unmatched: 11. The CDR3 is 17 amino acids.

The chain combines TRBV5-4 with TRBJ2-1; the D is unclear. The ends were cut back, 2 bases at V and 15 bases at J, with 15 bases in the middle. The CDR3 consists of 12 residues. Germline lookup yields CDR1 SGHNT and CDR2 YYREEE (reference sequence). CDR3 in DNA: TGTGCCAGCAGCTTATACGGTTATGGGCCGTTCTTC. It specifies CASSLYGYGPFF.

On this clone: A single base is all that separates this from a far larger clone, so a read error is likely. The CDR3 DNA reads as TGTGCCAGCAGTTCCGGGACAGTTAATCAGCCCCAGCATTTT. Translating gives CASSSGTVNQPQHF. This sequence joins TRBV28 and TRBJ1-5; 7 bases are a match to TRBD1. The CDR3 is 14 residues long. Per the germline V gene, CDR1 is MDHEN and CDR2 is SYDVKM. After removal of 4 bases from V and 4 bases from J, the junction contained 4 bases not matched to a gene.

This clone was counted only a few times. V is TRBV5-5 and J is TRBJ2-1, with a possible D match to TRBD2 (7 bases). In germline, CDR1 is SGHKS, CDR2 YYEKEE (reference sequence). The CDR3 loop spans 15 amino acids. Trimming removed 2 bases at V and 5 bases at J, with 14 bases between. The CDR3 reads CASSLLGGQNNEQFF. The CDR3 nucleotides read TGTGCCAGCAGCTTACTCGGGGGGCAGAACAATGAGCAGTTCTTC.